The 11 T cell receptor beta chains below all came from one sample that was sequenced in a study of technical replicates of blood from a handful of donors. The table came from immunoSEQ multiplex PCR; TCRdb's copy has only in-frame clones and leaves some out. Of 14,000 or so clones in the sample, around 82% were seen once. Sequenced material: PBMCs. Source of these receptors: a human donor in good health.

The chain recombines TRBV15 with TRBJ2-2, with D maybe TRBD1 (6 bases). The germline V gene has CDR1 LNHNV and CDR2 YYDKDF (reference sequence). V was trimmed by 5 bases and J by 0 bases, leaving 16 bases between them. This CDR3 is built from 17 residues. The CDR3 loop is CATSGRTWGPNTGELFF. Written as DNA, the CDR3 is TGTGCCACCAGCGGACGCACTTGGGGGCCGAACACCGGGGAGCTGTTTTTT.

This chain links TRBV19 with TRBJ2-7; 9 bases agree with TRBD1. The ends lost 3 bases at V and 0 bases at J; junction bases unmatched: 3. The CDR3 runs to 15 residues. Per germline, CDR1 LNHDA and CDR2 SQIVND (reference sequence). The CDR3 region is CASSIWDRDSYEQYF. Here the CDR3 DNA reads TGTGCCAGTAGTATCTGGGACAGGGACTCCTACGAGCAGTACTTC. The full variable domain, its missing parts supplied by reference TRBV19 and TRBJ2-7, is DGGITQSPKYLFRKEGQNVTLSCEQNLNHDAMYWYRQDPGQGLRLIYYSQIVNDFQKGDIAEGYSVSREKKESFPLTVTSAQKNPTAFYLCASSIWDRDSYEQYFGPGTRLTVT.

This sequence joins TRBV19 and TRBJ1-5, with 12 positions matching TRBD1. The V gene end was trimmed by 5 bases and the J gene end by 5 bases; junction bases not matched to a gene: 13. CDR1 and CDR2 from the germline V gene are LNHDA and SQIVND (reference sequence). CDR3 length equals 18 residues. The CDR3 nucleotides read TGTGCCAGTAGTCTGAATCCGGGACAGGGGGCTGGGGATCAGCCCCAGCATTTT. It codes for CASSLNPGQGAGDQPQHF.

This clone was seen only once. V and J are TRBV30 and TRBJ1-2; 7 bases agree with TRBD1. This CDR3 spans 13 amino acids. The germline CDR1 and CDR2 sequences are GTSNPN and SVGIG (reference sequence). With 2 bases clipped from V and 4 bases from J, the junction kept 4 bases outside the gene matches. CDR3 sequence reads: CAWSPGTAYGYTF. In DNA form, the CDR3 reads TGTGCCTGGAGTCCGGGGACAGCCTATGGCTACACCTTC.

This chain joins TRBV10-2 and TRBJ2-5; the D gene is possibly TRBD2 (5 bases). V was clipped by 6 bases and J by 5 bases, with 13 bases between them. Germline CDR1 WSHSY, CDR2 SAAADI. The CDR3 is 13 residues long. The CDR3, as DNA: TGCGCCAGCAGCATCGGGGAGAGGGAGACCCAGTACTTC. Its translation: CASSIGERETQYF.

The CDR3 DNA is TGCGCCAGCAGCTTGGCCTTGTTACCGGGACTAGCAAAGATCTCCTACAATGAGCAGTTCTTC. Translating it yields CASSLALLPGLAKISYNEQFF. This sequence joins TRBV5-1 and TRBJ2-1, with 9 bases fitting TRBD2. The CDR3 spans 21 residues. The V and J ends lost 0 bases and 0 bases, in that order; junction bases with no gene match: 16. Looked up from germline, CDR1 is SGHRS and CDR2 is YFSETQ.

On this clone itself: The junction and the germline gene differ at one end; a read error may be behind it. For the CDR3, the DNA is TGCAGCGTTAAAGACCCCGTAGCCAAAAACATTCAGTACTTC. It is translated as CSVKDPVAKNIQYF. This chain links TRBV29-1 with TRBJ2-4; no reliable D call. Germline CDR1 reads SQVTM; CDR2 reads ANQGSEA. The CDR3 runs to 14 residues.

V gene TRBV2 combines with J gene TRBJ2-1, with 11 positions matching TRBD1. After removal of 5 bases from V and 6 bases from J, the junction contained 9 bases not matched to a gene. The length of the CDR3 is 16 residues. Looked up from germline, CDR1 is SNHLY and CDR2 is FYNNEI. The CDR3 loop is CASSFWDRGEFNEQFF. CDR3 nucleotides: TGTGCCAGCAGTTTCTGGGACAGGGGGGAGTTCAATGAGCAGTTCTTC.

CDR3 bases: TGTGCCAGCGGAAACAGGGGGCTAGGCTACACCTTC. This translates into CASGNRGLGYTF. The V gene is TRBV6-1, the J gene TRBJ1-2; 9 nucleotides line up with TRBD1. J gave up 8 bases and V 8 bases, and 6 bases lay outside the gene matches. CDR3 length: 12 amino acids. In germline, CDR1 is MNHNS, CDR2 SASEGT.

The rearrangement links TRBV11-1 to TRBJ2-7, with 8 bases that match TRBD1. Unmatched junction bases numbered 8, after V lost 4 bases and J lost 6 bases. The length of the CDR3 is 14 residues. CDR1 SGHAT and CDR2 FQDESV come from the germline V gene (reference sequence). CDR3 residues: CASSSLTGVFEQYF. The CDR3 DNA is TGTGCCAGCAGCTCACTGACAGGGGTTTTCGAGCAGTACTTC.

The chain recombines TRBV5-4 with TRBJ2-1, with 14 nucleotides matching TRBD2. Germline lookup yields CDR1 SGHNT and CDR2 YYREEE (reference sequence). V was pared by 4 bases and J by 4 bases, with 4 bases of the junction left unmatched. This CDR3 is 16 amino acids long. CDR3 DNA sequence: TGTGCCAGCAGCCCAGGACTAGCGGGAGGATACAATGAGCAGTTCTTC. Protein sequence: CASSPGLAGGYNEQFF.